The 15 T cell receptor beta chains reported below all come from one sample, sequenced in a study of cytomegalovirus exposure and HLA in healthy donors. The PCR made use of 60 Vbeta and 13 Jbeta primers. Generated by immunoSEQ multiplex PCR, the TCRdb table keeps only in-frame clones and is missing some. This table holds 110,000 to 150,000 clones, roughly 70% found once. The sequenced sample was PBMCs. Receptors originate from a man under 40 in good health and CMV-seronegative.

This clone was seen once. V and J are TRBV10-3 and TRBJ2-2, with D possibly being TRBD1 (5 bases). With 0 bases removed from V and 1 base from J, the gap between germline ends came to 9 bases. Germline V gene sequence: CDR1 ENHRY, CDR2 SYGVKD. This CDR3 has 16 residues. CDR3 sequence (DNA): TGTGCCATCAGTGAGTCGTGGGGCCTGAACACCGGGGAGCTGTTTTTT. Amino acids: CAISESWGLNTGELFF.

This chain links TRBV9 with TRBJ1-3; 7 nucleotides align to TRBD1. This CDR3 is 14 amino acids long. Unmatched junction bases numbered 4, after V lost 4 bases and J lost 3 bases. The germline V gene has CDR1 SGDLS and CDR2 YYNGEE. The CDR3 loop reads CASSTRDSGNTIYF. The CDR3 DNA reads as TGTGCCAGCAGCACCCGGGACAGTGGAAACACCATATATTTT.

The chain recombines TRBV28 with TRBJ1-2; TRBD1 might be the D (6 bases). CDR1 and CDR2 (germline): MDHEN, SYDVKM. The CDR3 length is 13 residues. V was pared by 6 bases and J by 4 bases, with 12 bases between. The CDR3 DNA reads TGTGCCAGCAGCAGGGGCGCTGGCTATGGCTACACCTTC. Translating gives CASSRGAGYGYTF.

Here the CDR3 reads CSVETGGNYEQYF. CDR3 nucleotides: TGCAGCGTTGAGACAGGGGGCAACTACGAGCAGTACTTC. This chain uses TRBV29-1 with TRBJ2-7; 10 positions match TRBD1. Unmatched junction bases numbered 2, after V lost 3 bases and J lost 3 bases. From germline, CDR1 is SQVTM and CDR2 ANQGSEA. There are 13 residues in the CDR3.

Only a few counts were recorded for this clone. As DNA, the CDR3 is TGTGCCAGCAGCGGGGATGGGAGACCGAACACTGAAGCTTTCTTT. It yields the protein CASSGDGRPNTEAFF. This rearrangement joins TRBV9 to TRBJ1-1; D is unresolved. Deletions cut 3 bases from V and 1 base from J, with 13 bases between. Germline CDR1 reads SGDLS; CDR2 reads YYNGEE. The CDR3 runs to 15 residues.

The rearrangement uses TRBV2 and TRBJ2-1, with D perhaps TRBD1 (5 bases). V lost 2 bases and J lost 6, with 8 bases in between. The germline V gene encodes CDR1 SNHLY and CDR2 FYNNEI. CDR3 length equals 13 residues. The CDR3 DNA reads as TGTGCCAGCAGTGAAAATACAGGCAATGAGCAGTTCTTC. Translating it yields CASSENTGNEQFF.

The chain links TRBV5-4 to TRBJ2-5, with TRBD1 matching over 8 bases. Germline V gene data show CDR1 as SGHNT and CDR2 as YYREEE (reference sequence). The J segment lost 2 bases and the V segment lost 5 bases, leaving 5 bases of the junction unmatched. CDR3 length: 14 residues. The CDR3 sequence is CASSQGQAQETQYF. The CDR3 DNA sequence: TGTGCCAGCAGTCAGGGACAGGCACAAGAGACCCAGTACTTC.

The gene calls are TRBV5-1 and TRBJ1-1; D is unresolved. Germline V CDR1 and CDR2: SGHRS, YFSETQ. With 0 bases removed from V and 1 base from J, the gap between germline ends came to 7 bases. The CDR3 extends over 14 amino acids. CDR3 residues: CASSLVAGNTEAFF. In DNA form, the CDR3 reads TGCGCCAGCAGCTTGGTGGCGGGGAACACTGAAGCTTTCTTT.

This clone was counted between two and nine times. The chain carries TRBV7-9 and TRBJ2-1; D is possibly TRBD2 (6 bases). Germline lookup yields CDR1 SEHNR and CDR2 FQNEAQ (reference sequence). The V end was cut by 5 bases, the J end by 3 bases, with 20 bases between. CDR3 length equals 17 residues. CDR3 sequence reads: CASSPRNGGLIYNEQFF. CDR3 coding DNA: TGTGCCAGCAGCCCGAGGAATGGGGGACTGATCTACAATGAGCAGTTCTTC.

This clone has only one observation. The V gene is TRBV7-2, the J gene TRBJ1-2, with TRBD1 matching 7 bases. CDR1 and CDR2 from the germline V gene are SGHTA and FQGNSA. This CDR3 spans 15 amino acids. Losses at the gene ends were 3 bases for V and 3 bases for J; bases not matched to a gene: 7. CDR3 in DNA: TGTGCCAGCAGCTTGCAGACAGGGATGGACTATGGCTACACCTTC. Translating gives CASSLQTGMDYGYTF.

This rearrangement joins TRBV5-1 to TRBJ2-1, with TRBD2 matching 8 bases. The CDR3 runs 15 residues. With 0 bases clipped from V and 4 bases from J, the junction kept 3 bases outside the gene matches. The germline CDR1 and CDR2 sequences are SGHRS and YFSETQ. CDR3 sequence (DNA): TGCGCCAGCAGCTTGGTAGCGGGACCTTACAATGAGCAGTTCTTC. It specifies CASSLVAGPYNEQFF.

A few counts support this clone. The V gene is TRBV18, the J gene TRBJ2-2; 8 bases line up with TRBD1. Per germline, CDR1 KGHSH and CDR2 LQKENI. With V trimmed by 3 bases and J by 3 bases, 3 bases remained unmatched. This CDR3 spans 15 amino acids. CDR3 nucleotide sequence: TGTGCCAGCTCACCCGGACAGGGCCACACCGGGGAGCTGTTTTTT. This encodes CASSPGQGHTGELFF. Drawing the rest from reference TRBV18 and TRBJ2-2, the complete variable domain is NAGVMQNPRHLVRRRGQEARLRCSPMKGHSHVYWYRQLPEEGLKFMVYLQKENIIDESGMPKERFSAEFPKEGPSILRIQQVVRGDSAAYFCASSPGQGHTGELFFGEGSRLTVL.

This clone has a single count. The rearrangement uses TRBV10-3 and TRBJ1-6, with D possibly matching TRBD1 (6 bases). This CDR3 is 14 amino acids long. V was trimmed by 3 bases and J by 9 bases, leaving 12 bases between them. The germline V gene encodes CDR1 ENHRY and CDR2 SYGVKD. Here the CDR3 DNA reads TGTGCCATCAGTGAAGACAGGACCCCTTCACCCCTCCACTTT. It encodes CAISEDRTPSPLHF.

The chain is built from TRBV6-5 and TRBJ2-1; 7 nucleotides match TRBD1. Trimming removed 10 bases from V and 0 bases from J; junction bases left unmatched: 9. Germline assignment: CDR1 MNHEY and CDR2 SVGAGI. The CDR3 runs to 15 residues. In nucleotides, the CDR3 is TGTGCCACTTCCCAAGACAGGGCCTCCTACAATGAGCAGTTCTTC. Its protein is CATSQDRASYNEQFF.

This clone has only one observation. This sequence joins TRBV6-1 and TRBJ1-1; D uncertain. CDR1 and CDR2 from the germline V gene are MNHNS and SASEGT. CDR3 length equals 14 residues. Trimming stripped 5 bases from V and 2 bases from J, with 12 bases between. The CDR3: CASSPPYRNTEAFF. DNA of the CDR3: TGTGCCAGCAGTCCTCCGTATAGAAACACTGAAGCTTTCTTT.